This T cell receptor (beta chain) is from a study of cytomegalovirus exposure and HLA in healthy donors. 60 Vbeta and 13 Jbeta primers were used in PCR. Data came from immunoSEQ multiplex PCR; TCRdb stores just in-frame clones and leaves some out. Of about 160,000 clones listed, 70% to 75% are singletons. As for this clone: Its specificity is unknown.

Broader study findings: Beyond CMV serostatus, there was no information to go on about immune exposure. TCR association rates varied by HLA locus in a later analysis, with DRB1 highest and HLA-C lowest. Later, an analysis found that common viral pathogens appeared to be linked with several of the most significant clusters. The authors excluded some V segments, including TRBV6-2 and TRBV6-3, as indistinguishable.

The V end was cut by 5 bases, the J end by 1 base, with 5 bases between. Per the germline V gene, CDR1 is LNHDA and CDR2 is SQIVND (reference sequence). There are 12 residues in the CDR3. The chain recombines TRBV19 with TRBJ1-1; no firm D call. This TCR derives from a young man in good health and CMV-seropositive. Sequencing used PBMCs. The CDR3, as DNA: TGTGCCAGTAGTCCAGGGAACACTGAAGCTTTCTTT. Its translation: CASSPGNTEAFF.